What follows are 30 T cell receptor beta chains derived from one specimen sequenced in a study of blood T cell repertoires in COVID-19. The method was immunoSEQ multiplex PCR; TCRdb's version includes in-frame clones alone and lacks a portion of them. The sample lists fewer than 350,000 clones; approximately 85% were seen once. The source material was peripheral blood. These receptors originate from a man younger than 35 with active or convalescent COVID-19.

The J gene is TRBJ1-5, the V gene TRBV6-1, with 7 nucleotides matching TRBD1. V was clipped by 3 bases and J by 3 bases; unmatched bases: 2. Per germline, CDR1 MNHNS and CDR2 SASEGT. CDR3 size: 14 residues. This CDR3 reads CASSEGQNNQPQHF. In DNA, the CDR3 is TGTGCCAGCAGTGAGGGACAGAACAATCAGCCCCAGCATTTT.

The rearrangement joins TRBV4-1 to TRBJ2-2; D gene uncertain. Trimming took off 2 bases at V and 6 bases at J, with 7 bases between the two ends. Germline V gene sequence: CDR1 MGHRA, CDR2 YSYEKL. This CDR3 comprises 13 residues. Here the CDR3 DNA reads TGCGCCAGCAGCCAATTTGGAGCCGGGGAGCTGTTTTTT. Translating gives CASSQFGAGELFF.

This chain connects TRBV6-6 to TRBJ1-5; the match to TRBD1 covers 8 bases. CDR3 size: 14 residues. After removal of 5 bases from V and 2 bases from J, the junction contained 2 bases not matched to a gene. Germline values: CDR1 MNHNY, CDR2 SVGAGI (reference sequence). DNA for the CDR3: TGTGCCAGCAGTACGACAGGGGGCAATCAGCCCCAGCATTTT. This encodes CASSTTGGNQPQHF.

V gene TRBV10-3 combines with J gene TRBJ1-2, with D maybe TRBD1 (5 bases). Germline CDR1 ENHRY, CDR2 SYGVKD. The CDR3 runs 15 residues. Between the trimmed V and J ends, which lost 7 bases and 0 bases, there was a span of 15 bases. CDR3 amino acids: CAIKGGAGANYGYTF. In nucleotides, the CDR3 is TGTGCCATCAAAGGCGGGGCCGGAGCTAACTATGGCTACACCTTC.

The chain employs TRBV4-1 and TRBJ2-7, with 9 bases that match TRBD2. Looked up from germline, CDR1 is MGHRA and CDR2 is YSYEKL. Trimming at V came to 4 bases and at J to 2 bases, leaving 9 bases not matched to a gene. This CDR3 has 16 amino acids. CDR3 bases: TGCGCCAGCAGCCCCCTCAGCGGGGGGCCAACCTACGAGCAGTACTTC. This encodes CASSPLSGGPTYEQYF.

The chain recombines TRBV12-5 with TRBJ1-6, with TRBD1 identical over 9 bases. V lost 5 bases to trimming and J lost 7 bases; unmatched junction nucleotides: 0. The CDR3 runs to 13 residues. In germline, CDR1 is LGHNT, CDR2 FRNRAP. CDR3 region: CASGGQGNSPLHF. CDR3 bases: TGTGCTAGTGGTGGACAGGGGAATTCACCCCTCCACTTT.

This clone has a single count. Written as DNA, the CDR3 is TGTGCCAGCCGCTGGGTCCGGGGGGGTCCGGGTCGCGAGCAGTACTTC. Translated, it gives CASRWVRGGPGREQYF. This rearrangement joins TRBV11-2 to TRBJ2-7; 8 nucleotides align to TRBD2. Germline assignment: CDR1 SGHAT and CDR2 FQNNGV. CDR3 length: 16 amino acids. The V gene end was trimmed by 8 bases and the J gene end by 6 bases; junction bases not matched to a gene: 18.

The chain has TRBV5-6 and TRBJ1-2; 7 bases are shared with TRBD1. This CDR3 has 15 amino acids. Per the germline V gene, CDR1 is SGHDT and CDR2 is YYEEEE. The J segment lost 5 bases and the V segment lost 4 bases, leaving 11 bases of the junction unmatched. The CDR3 sequence is CASSGGTDSIYGYTF. The CDR3 DNA is TGTGCCAGCAGCGGTGGGACAGATTCTATTTATGGCTACACCTTC. Filled out from reference TRBV5-6 and TRBJ1-2, the complete variable domain reads DAGVTQSPTHLIKTRGQQVTLRCSPKSGHDTVSWYQQALGQGPQFIFQYYEEEERQRGNFPDRFSGHQFPNYSSELNVNALLLGDSALYLCASSGGTDSIYGYTFGSGTRLTVV.

The chain has TRBV6-2 or TRBV6-3 and TRBJ1-5; D is ambiguous. Trimming took 2 bases from V and 3 from J, leaving 11 bases between them. Per the germline V gene, CDR1 is MNHEY and CDR2 is SVGEGT. The CDR3 covers 15 residues. CDR3 loop: CASSYGLQDNQPQHF. DNA of the CDR3: TGTGCCAGCAGTTACGGGTTGCAGGACAATCAGCCCCAGCATTTT.

This clone was observed once. The chain employs TRBV7-2 and TRBJ2-2, with a weak D call TRBD2 (6 bases). Between the trimmed V and J ends, which lost 0 bases and 5 bases, there was a span of 10 bases. CDR3 length: 15 amino acids. In germline, CDR1 is SGHTA, CDR2 FQGNSA. The CDR3 loop reads CASSLAGLSTGELFF. The CDR3 nucleotides read TGTGCCAGCAGCTTAGCGGGACTTTCTACCGGGGAGCTGTTTTTT.

The chain carries TRBV11-2 and TRBJ1-1, with 7 bases fitting TRBD1. The length of the CDR3 is 16 residues. Germline V lookup: CDR1 SGHAT, CDR2 FQNNGV. V was pared by 1 base and J by 3 bases, with 8 bases of the junction left unmatched. The CDR3 coding sequence is TGTGCCAGCAGCTTAGTGCCGACAGGGAGGTACACTGAAGCTTTCTTT. Its translation is CASSLVPTGRYTEAFF.

In its sample, this clone was seen once. This chain joins TRBV11-2 and TRBJ2-7; weak D call: TRBD1 (6 bases). CDR1 SGHAT and CDR2 FQNNGV come from the germline V gene. With 2 bases removed from V and 3 bases from J, the gap between germline ends came to 11 bases. The CDR3 has 14 residues. CDR3 region: CASSLYSRGYEQYF. The CDR3 nucleotides read TGTGCCAGCAGCTTATACAGCAGGGGCTACGAGCAGTACTTC.

This clone was found once. V is TRBV7-9 and J is TRBJ1-4, with 9 positions matching TRBD1. CDR1 is SEHNR, CDR2 FQNEAQ, per germline (reference sequence). CDR3 size: 14 residues. V gave up 5 bases and J gave up 8 bases; unmatched junction bases: 6. The CDR3 reads CASSLVGQGEKLFF. The CDR3 coding sequence is TGTGCCAGCAGCCTCGTGGGACAGGGAGAAAAACTGTTTTTT.

The chain links TRBV6-1 to TRBJ2-2, with 7 bases matching TRBD1. After removal of 4 bases from V and 2 bases from J, the junction contained 7 bases not matched to a gene. The CDR3 is 16 amino acids. Germline V gives CDR1 MNHNS, CDR2 SASEGT. The CDR3 reads CASSAPQGPNTGELFF. The CDR3 DNA reads as TGTGCCAGCAGTGCCCCACAGGGGCCCAACACCGGGGAGCTGTTTTTT.

The J gene is TRBJ2-5, the V gene TRBV12-5, with D perhaps TRBD2 (6 bases). This CDR3 region has 16 residues. V dropped 4 bases and J dropped 5 bases, with 20 bases sitting between them. The V gene's germline CDR1 is LGHNT and CDR2 FRNRAP. This CDR3 is CASGSPVGGAWETQYF. The CDR3 DNA follows: TGTGCTAGTGGTTCCCCGGTTGGCGGGGCCTGGGAGACCCAGTACTTC.

The chain recombines TRBV5-4 with TRBJ2-5, with 9 bases identical to TRBD2. Trimming removed 2 bases from V and 5 bases from J; junction bases left unmatched: 7. This CDR3 is built from 15 residues. The germline gives CDR1 SGHNT, CDR2 YYREEE (reference sequence). CDR3 protein: CASSFGGGAGETQYF. CDR3 nucleotide sequence: TGTGCCAGCAGCTTTGGCGGGGGGGCCGGCGAGACCCAGTACTTC.

This clone was seen only once. The chain employs TRBV18 and TRBJ1-1; D remains ambiguous. Trimming pared 4 bases from V and 6 bases from J, leaving 6 bases between. CDR3 length: 11 amino acids. Germline V lookup: CDR1 KGHSH, CDR2 LQKENI. This CDR3 reads CASSQRAEAFF. CDR3 DNA: TGTGCCAGCTCACAGCGGGCTGAAGCTTTCTTT.

This clone appeared a single time. The rearrangement joins TRBV29-1 to TRBJ1-1; possible D gene TRBD1, 5 bases. Deletions cut 6 bases from V and 0 bases from J, with 14 bases between. The CDR3 runs 14 residues. Germline V gene data show CDR1 as SQVTM and CDR2 as ANQGSEA. CDR3 nucleotides: TGCAGCGTCCGGGGGACGTCCATGAACACTGAAGCTTTCTTT. Encoded protein: CSVRGTSMNTEAFF.

This chain uses TRBV7-9 with TRBJ2-7, with 8 bases that match TRBD1. V trimming: 6 bases; J trimming: 2 bases; junction bases outside the gene matches: 9. This CDR3 is built from 15 residues. Germline CDR1 is SEHNR and CDR2 is FQNEAQ (reference sequence). CDR3: CASRPTGGGPYEQYF. The DNA of the CDR3 is TGTGCCAGCAGACCTACAGGGGGAGGACCCTACGAGCAGTACTTC.

V is TRBV5-6 and J is TRBJ2-2, with D possibly matching TRBD2 (6 bases). V lost 1 base and J 5 bases, leaving 15 bases between the germline ends. CDR3 size: 16 residues. Germline CDR1 SGHDT, CDR2 YYEEEE. CDR3 sequence (DNA): TGTGCCAGCAGCTTGTTTTATATGGGGGGAACCGGGGAGCTGTTTTTT. It translates to CASSLFYMGGTGELFF.

CDR3 protein: CASSEGGYVQYF. The CDR3 coding sequence is TGTGCCAGCAGTGAAGGAGGATATGTGCAGTACTTC. The V call is TRBV2, the J call TRBJ2-7; D remains unclear. V lost 1 base to trimming and J lost 9 bases, with 10 bases between them. From germline, CDR1 is SNHLY and CDR2 FYNNEI. The CDR3 totals 12 residues.

The V and J genes are TRBV15 and TRBJ2-5; a weak D match, TRBD1 (5 bases). The CDR3 sequence is 16 residues long. The germline CDR1 and CDR2 sequences are LNHNV and YYDKDF (reference sequence). Trimming cost V 5 bases and J 5 bases, with 21 bases left between them. The CDR3 region has the DNA TGTGCCACCAGCTCGACAGAGACCTCCCTTATGGAGACCCAGTACTTC. Translating it yields CATSSTETSLMETQYF. Full variable domain (rest looked up from reference TRBV15 and TRBJ2-5): DAMVIQNPRYQVTQFGKPVTLSCSQTLNHNVMYWYQQKSSQAPKLLFHYYDKDFNNEADTPDNFQSRRPNTSFCFLDIRSPGLGDTAMYLCATSSTETSLMETQYFGPGTRLLVL.

The chain is built from TRBV18 and TRBJ2-1; 8 bases fit TRBD2. J lost 16 bases, V lost 0 bases, and 11 bases had no gene match. The V gene's germline CDR1 is KGHSH and CDR2 LQKENI. The CDR3 contains 14 residues. The CDR3 loop is CASSPPSKAGARFF. DNA of the CDR3: TGTGCCAGCTCACCACCGAGCAAAGCGGGGGCGCGTTTCTTC.

V gene TRBV11-2 combines with J gene TRBJ1-1; TRBD1 aligns across 8 bases. The CDR3 contains 16 residues. Germline V lookup: CDR1 SGHAT, CDR2 FQNNGV. Trimming removed 7 bases from V and 2 bases from J; junction bases left unmatched: 12. CDR3: CASNHLKDRGNTEAFF. CDR3 in DNA: TGTGCCAGCAACCACCTTAAAGACAGGGGTAACACTGAAGCTTTCTTT.

The V and J genes are TRBV24-1 and TRBJ2-5; perhaps TRBD1 as D (6 bases). The CDR3 sequence is 15 residues long. Trimming shortened V by 3 bases and J by 4 bases, and 14 bases separated the two germline ends. Germline CDR1 reads KGHDR; CDR2 reads SFDVKD. DNA of the CDR3: TGTGCCACCAGTGATCCAAGCACAGGGCGAGAGACCCAGTACTTC. As protein: CATSDPSTGRETQYF.

The rearrangement joins TRBV6-5 to TRBJ1-1, with 7 bases lining up with TRBD1. Germline CDR1 is MNHEY and CDR2 is SVGAGI. The trim removed 5 bases at V and 1 base at J, leaving 4 bases unmatched. This CDR3 has 14 residues. CDR3 in amino acids: CASSRGLENTEAFF. CDR3 nucleotides: TGTGCCAGCAGTAGGGGGCTCGAGAACACTGAAGCTTTCTTT.

This sequence joins TRBV27 and TRBJ2-4; 11 bases fit TRBD2. CDR1 and CDR2 from the germline V gene are MNHEY and SMNVEV (reference sequence). Unmatched junction bases numbered 11, after V lost 2 bases and J lost 8 bases. The CDR3 covers 17 residues. Here the CDR3 reads CASSLLASGGYQDIQYF. CDR3 in DNA: TGTGCCAGCAGTTTACTAGCTAGCGGGGGGTATCAAGACATTCAGTACTTC.

The chain couples TRBV3-1 (or the pseudogene TRBV3-2) to TRBJ2-7, with D maybe TRBD1 (6 bases). The CDR3 covers 19 residues. Germline V gives CDR1 LGHDT, CDR2 YNNKEL (reference sequence). The V end lost 3 bases, the J end lost 6 bases, and 30 bases lay between the germline ends. The CDR3 DNA sequence: TGTGCCAGCAGCCACCCCCCCGGGTCACAGGGCCCGCTCGGAACCGAGCAGTACTTC. Translation gives CASSHPPGSQGPLGTEQYF.

This chain connects TRBV5-4 to TRBJ1-2; maybe TRBD1 (6 bases). Germline V lookup: CDR1 SGHNT, CDR2 YYREEE (reference sequence). V was shortened by 2 bases and J by 4 bases, with 12 bases between the two germline ends. This CDR3 region has 14 residues. The CDR3 bases are TGTGCCAGCAGCTTTGGGGGCGGAGGCTATGGCTACACCTTC. It encodes CASSFGGGGYGYTF.

This chain connects TRBV2 to TRBJ2-5; the D gene is possibly TRBD2 (6 bases). Germline lookup yields CDR1 SNHLY and CDR2 FYNNEI. V was clipped by 4 bases and J by 5 bases, with 14 bases between them. This CDR3 is 14 amino acids long. The CDR3 nucleotides read TGTGCCAGCAGTGGGTGGCGGGGTTGGGAGACCCAGTACTTC. Amino acids: CASSGWRGWETQYF.